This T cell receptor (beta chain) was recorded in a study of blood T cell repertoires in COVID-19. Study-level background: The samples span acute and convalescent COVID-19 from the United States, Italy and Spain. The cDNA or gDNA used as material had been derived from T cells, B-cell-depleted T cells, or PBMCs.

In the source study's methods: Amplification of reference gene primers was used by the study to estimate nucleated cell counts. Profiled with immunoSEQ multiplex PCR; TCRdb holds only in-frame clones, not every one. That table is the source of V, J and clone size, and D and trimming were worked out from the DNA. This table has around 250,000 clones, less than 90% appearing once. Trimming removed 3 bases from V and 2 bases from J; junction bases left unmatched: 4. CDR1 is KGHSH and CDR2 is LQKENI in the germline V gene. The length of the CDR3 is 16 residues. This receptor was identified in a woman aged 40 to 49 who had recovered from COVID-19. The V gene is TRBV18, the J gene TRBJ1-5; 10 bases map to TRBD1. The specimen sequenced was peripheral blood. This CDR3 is CASSPGTGAGNQPQHF. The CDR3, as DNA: TGTGCCAGCTCACCGGGGACAGGGGCGGGCAATCAGCCCCAGCATTTT. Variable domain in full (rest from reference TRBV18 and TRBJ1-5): NAGVMQNPRHLVRRRGQEARLRCSPMKGHSHVYWYRQLPEEGLKFMVYLQKENIIDESGMPKERFSAEFPKEGPSILRIQQVVRGDSAAYFCASSPGTGAGNQPQHFGDGTRLSIL.